This is a list of T cell receptor beta chains from one sample in a study of blood T cells in healthy people across ages. One entry per CDR3 protein results from TCRdb running MiXCR on the 5' RACE reads. Here the sample spans 700,000 to 950,000 distinct CDR3 sequences, roughly 44% being singletons. The source material was blood. Every receptor here comes from a woman aged 60-75 years in good health. CDR3s include the opening cysteine and the closing phenylalanine or tryptophan. D genes are given only for firm matches. Part of the rows lack a size; the others show once, few, many or a class for expanded clones.

CDR3 length	V gene	J gene	clone size	D gene	CDR3 protein	CDR3 DNA
15	TRBV6-5	TRBJ1-3	NA	NA	CASSRDQNRGNTIYF	TGTGCCAGCAGTCGCGACCAAAACCGGGGAAACACCATATATTTT
15	TRBV7-2	TRBJ2-5	few	TRBD1	CASSLVRGRQETQYF	TGTGCCAGCAGCTTAGTCAGGGGGCGCCAAGAGACCCAGTACTTC
16	TRBV7-3	TRBJ2-2	NA	TRBD1	CASSQKTGGNTGELFF	TGTGCCAGCAGCCAGAAGACAGGGGGCAACACCGGGGAGCTGTTTTTT
13	TRBV11-2	TRBJ2-6	many	NA	CASSQSGANVLTF	TGTGCCAGCAGCCAATCTGGGGCCAACGTCCTGACTTTC
15	TRBV28	TRBJ2-4	once	NA	CTSSEPRHNLNIQYF	TGTACCAGCAGTGAACCGCGGCATAATTTGAACATTCAGTACTTC
12	TRBV7-9	TRBJ2-1	NA	NA	CASTSSSYEQFF	TGTGCCAGCACTAGCAGCTCCTACGAGCAGTTCTTC
13	TRBV5-1	TRBJ1-4	many	NA	CASSLALDEKLFF	TGCGCCAGCAGCTTGGCTTTGGATGAAAAACTGTTTTTT
12	TRBV4-3	TRBJ1-2	few	NA	CASSHTTGGYTF	TGCGCCAGCAGCCACACCACCGGTGGCTACACCTTC
13	TRBV7-2	TRBJ2-7	NA	NA	CASSLGGLYEQYF	TGTGCCAGCAGCTTAGGGGGGCTATACGAGCAGTACTTC
16	TRBV2	TRBJ2-2	NA	TRBD2	CASSEIGTTNTGELFF	TGTGCCAGCAGTGAAATTGGGACTACGAACACCGGGGAGCTGTTTTTT
17	TRBV4-2	TRBJ2-3	few	NA	CASSQEEGGGGTDTQYF	TGTGCCAGCAGCCAAGAAGAGGGGGGCGGGGGCACAGATACGCAGTATTTT
15	TRBV5-1	TRBJ2-5	NA	NA	CASSLDTGSGNEQYF	TGCGCCAGCAGCTTGGATACGGGGTCGGGCAATGAGCAGTACTTC
17	TRBV20-1	TRBJ2-1	NA	NA	CSARDSGGRSSYNEQFF	TGCAGTGCTAGAGATTCCGGGGGCAGGAGCTCCTACAATGAGCAGTTCTTC
16	TRBV20-1	TRBJ2-3	NA	NA	CSARDRSGGSTDTQYF	TGCAGTGCTAGAGATCGAAGCGGAGGAAGCACAGATACGCAGTATTTT
16	TRBV3-1	TRBJ2-1	NA	NA	CASSQDTDSSYNEQFF	TGTGCCAGCAGCCAAGATACGGACAGCTCCTACAATGAGCAGTTCTTC
17	TRBV9	TRBJ2-2	NA	TRBD2	CASTPTGTSGNTGELFF	TGTGCCAGCACCCCTACCGGGACTAGCGGGAACACCGGGGAGCTGTTTTTT
17	TRBV7-8	TRBJ1-3	NA	NA	CASSFGGSSVSGNTIYF	TGTGCCAGCAGCTTTGGGGGCAGCTCCGTCTCTGGAAACACCATATATTTT
12	TRBV29-1	TRBJ2-4	NA	NA	CSVEDWGNIQYF	TGCAGCGTTGAAGATTGGGGGAACATTCAGTACTTC
13	TRBV5-1	TRBJ2-5	many	TRBD2	CASSIGLEETQYF	TGCGCCAGCAGCATAGGACTAGAGGAGACCCAGTACTTC
13	TRBV5-6	TRBJ2-7	few	NA	CASSLFNSYEQYF	TGTGCCAGCAGCTTGTTCAACTCCTACGAGCAGTACTTC
16	TRBV2	TRBJ2-5	few	TRBD1	CARTPGQGWYQETQYF	TGTGCCAGGACACCCGGACAGGGCTGGTACCAAGAGACCCAGTACTTC
13	TRBV29-1	TRBJ1-5	few	NA	CSVGLTSNQPQHF	TGCAGCGTGGGTCTGACGAGCAATCAGCCCCAGCATTTT
15	TRBV9	TRBJ2-3	NA	TRBD2	CASTPGGRGPDTQYF	TGTGCCAGCACGCCGGGAGGACGGGGTCCAGATACGCAGTATTTT
12	TRBV30	TRBJ2-7	few	NA	CAWDERDHEQYF	TGTGCCTGGGACGAAAGGGACCACGAGCAGTACTTC
13	TRBV12-3/TRBV12-4	TRBJ2-7	NA	TRBD2	CASSVAGAYEQYF	TGTGCCAGCAGTGTAGCGGGGGCCTACGAGCAGTACTTC
15	TRBV25-1	TRBJ1-1	NA	NA	CASRETGSFRAEAFF	TGTGCCAGCAGGGAGACAGGTTCATTCCGGGCTGAAGCTTTCTTT
17	TRBV6-1	TRBJ2-3	few	TRBD2	CASSPVRIGGAGDTQYF	TGTGCCAGCAGTCCCGTACGCATCGGGGGGGCGGGAGATACGCAGTATTTT
15	TRBV28	TRBJ2-3	NA	TRBD2	CASRPAGLATDTQYF	TGTGCCAGCAGGCCCGCGGGACTAGCCACAGATACGCAGTATTTT
12	TRBV6-2/TRBV6-3	TRBJ2-4	NA	NA	CASRFTKNIQYF	TGTGCCAGCAGGTTTACTAAAAACATTCAGTACTTC
14	TRBV20-1	TRBJ1-1	many	NA	CSASGGILNTEAFF	TGCAGTGCTAGCGGCGGGATATTGAACACTGAAGCTTTCTTT
12	TRBV20-1	TRBJ2-1	NA	NA	CSATRDYNEQFF	TGCAGTGCTACTCGGGACTACAATGAGCAGTTCTTC
15	TRBV28	TRBJ2-3	few	NA	CASSLARGWTDTQYF	TGTGCCAGCAGTTTAGCGCGGGGCTGGACAGATACGCAGTATTTT
15	TRBV6-5	TRBJ2-1	NA	TRBD1	CASSLRRQGSNEQFF	TGTGCCAGCAGTCTGAGAAGACAGGGGAGCAATGAGCAGTTCTTC
16	TRBV6-5	TRBJ2-1	many	TRBD1	CASRDGGQGRIYEQFF	TGTGCCAGCAGAGACGGGGGACAGGGGAGGATCTATGAGCAGTTCTTC
16	TRBV11-2	TRBJ2-3	NA	NA	CASCIPGVTSTDTQYF	TGTGCCAGCTGCATCCCCGGGGTCACTAGCACAGATACGCAGTATTTT
15	TRBV7-9	TRBJ2-3	NA	TRBD2	CASSPGGSGADTQYF	TGTGCCAGCAGCCCCGGGGGTAGCGGGGCTGATACGCAGTATTTT
14	TRBV7-3	TRBJ2-1	NA	NA	CASSLKRQGNEQFF	TGTGCCAGCAGCTTAAAGAGACAAGGGAATGAGCAGTTCTTC
14	TRBV5-1	TRBJ1-1	NA	NA	CASSAPEGGTEAFF	TGCGCCAGCAGCGCGCCGGAGGGGGGCACTGAAGCTTTCTTT
15	TRBV9	TRBJ1-2	few	TRBD1	CASSGDRGLTYGYTF	TGTGCCAGCAGCGGCGACAGGGGGCTCACCTATGGCTACACCTTC
14	TRBV20-1	TRBJ2-3	NA	NA	CSASEGKNTDTQYF	TGCAGTGCTAGCGAGGGGAAAAACACAGATACGCAGTATTTT
14	TRBV12-3/TRBV12-4	TRBJ1-2	many	NA	CASSQQQGDYGYTF	TGTGCCAGCAGTCAACAACAGGGCGACTATGGCTACACCTTC
15	TRBV28	TRBJ2-1	NA	TRBD2	CASSFAAGVYNEQFF	TGTGCCAGTAGTTTTGCAGCGGGAGTCTACAATGAGCAGTTCTTC
18	TRBV3-1	TRBJ2-1	few	TRBD2	CASSRRQGGRARYNEQFF	TGTGCCAGCAGCCGCCGCCAAGGCGGGAGGGCCAGATACAATGAGCAGTTCTTC
14	TRBV20-1	TRBJ2-7	NA	TRBD1	CSAQPGQGAREQYF	TGCAGTGCCCAGCCGGGACAGGGGGCTAGGGAGCAGTACTTC
17	TRBV20-1	TRBJ2-5	few	TRBD2	CSARVAGGRGVMETQYF	TGCAGTGCTAGGGTTGCGGGGGGGCGAGGGGTTATGGAGACCCAGTACTTC
12	TRBV27	TRBJ2-3	NA	TRBD2	CARTSGRDTQYF	TGTGCCCGGACTAGCGGGAGGGATACGCAGTATTTT
13	TRBV7-6	TRBJ1-2	few	TRBD1	CASSAGQRYGYTF	TGTGCCAGCAGCGCGGGACAGCGTTATGGCTACACCTTC
15	TRBV12-3/TRBV12-4	TRBJ2-3	NA	NA	CASSFRGWSTDAQYF	TGTGCCAGCAGTTTTCGGGGATGGAGCACAGATGCGCAGTATTTT
13	TRBV24-1	TRBJ1-1	NA	TRBD1	CATSAQGGTEAFF	TGTGCCACCAGTGCCCAGGGGGGGACTGAAGCTTTCTTT
16	TRBV7-2	TRBJ1-1	many	TRBD1	CASSLRTGRMNTEAFF	TGTGCCAGCAGCTTACGGACAGGGAGGATGAACACTGAAGCTTTCTTT
19	TRBV7-9	TRBJ2-3	NA	TRBD2	CASSLAPPRTSGRDDTQYF	TGTGCCAGCAGCTTAGCCCCCCCTAGGACTAGCGGGAGGGACGATACGCAGTATTTT
17	TRBV9	TRBJ2-2	NA	NA	CASSVVRNPLFAGELFF	TGTGCCAGCAGCGTAGTGCGTAATCCCTTGTTTGCCGGGGAGCTGTTTTTT
15	TRBV10-3	TRBJ2-3	NA	TRBD1	CAIRTDRASTDTQYF	TGTGCCATCAGGACGGACAGGGCCTCCACAGATACGCAGTATTTT
16	TRBV7-3	TRBJ1-2	NA	NA	CASSPNHRARNYGYTF	TGTGCCAGCAGCCCTAACCACAGGGCCCGGAACTATGGCTACACCTTC
16	TRBV6-6	TRBJ2-1	NA	TRBD2	CASSGGTSGRGNEQFF	TGTGCCAGCAGTGGAGGGACTAGCGGGAGAGGTAATGAGCAGTTCTTC
14	TRBV6-6	TRBJ1-2	NA	NA	CASSKNGGGYGYTF	TGTGCCAGCAGTAAAAACGGGGGTGGGTATGGCTACACCTTC
17	TRBV20-1	TRBJ1-5	NA	TRBD1	CSAEGQSTSDLGQPQHF	TGCAGTGCCGAGGGACAGTCAACAAGCGATTTAGGTCAGCCCCAGCATTTT
14	TRBV10-3	TRBJ2-7	once	NA	CAINRGGGQYEQYF	TGTGCCATCAATCGGGGAGGGGGCCAGTACGAGCAGTACTTC
15	TRBV29-1	TRBJ2-7	many	TRBD2	CSVELTSVDSYEQYF	TGCAGCGTTGAGCTTACTAGCGTTGACTCCTACGAGCAGTACTTC
19	TRBV4-2	TRBJ2-6	NA	TRBD1	CASSDQLGQGHSGANVLTF	TGTGCCAGCAGCGATCAACTAGGACAGGGGCACTCTGGGGCCAACGTCCTGACTTTC